These T cell receptor beta chains were read from a single sample in a study of CD4 T cells in relation to SARS-CoV-2 and coronaviruses. No antigen has been assigned to these receptors. Using immunoSEQ multiplex PCR, the repertoire was profiled, and TCRdb retains in-frame clones only, with some absent. The table records about 26,000 clones, around 67% of them present only once. The sequencing sample was made of CD4+ T cells from PBMCs, cultured in vitro. Receptor source: a human donor in good health. CDR3s include the opening cysteine and the closing phenylalanine or tryptophan. A D gene is named only where the DNA matches it firmly. Size is omitted from some rows. Given values are once, few, many or a class for expanded clones.

j_gene | abundance | d_gene | v_gene | CDR3aa | CDR3nt
TRBJ1-3 | - | - | TRBV6-2/TRBV6-3 | CASSYGTSGQRRRNTIYF | TGTGCCAGCAGTTATGGAACCTCCGGACAGCGACGCCGAAACACCATATATTTT
TRBJ1-2 | - | - | TRBV2 | CASSKGTSGSYGYTF | TGTGCCAGCAGTAAGGGGACAAGCGGTTCTTATGGCTACACCTTC
TRBJ2-7 | - | TRBD1 | TRBV6-5 | CASSYSKDRGDEQYF | TGTGCCAGCAGTTACTCCAAGGACAGGGGGGACGAGCAGTACTTC
TRBJ2-2 | - | - | TRBV2 | CASIMEFNTGELFF | TGTGCCAGCATAATGGAGTTTAACACCGGGGAGCTGTTTTTT
TRBJ2-7 | - | - | TRBV6-2/TRBV6-3 | CASTPVGQGSGYEQYF | TGTGCCAGCACCCCCGTAGGTCAGGGGAGCGGATACGAGCAGTACTTC
TRBJ1-2 | - | - | TRBV6-5 | CASSPTYQANYGYTF | TGTGCCAGCAGTCCGACCTACCAAGCTAACTATGGCTACACCTTC
TRBJ1-4 | - | TRBD1 | TRBV28 | CASSFRGGQGYEKLFF | TGTGCCAGCAGTTTTAGGGGGGGACAGGGATATGAAAAACTGTTTTTT
TRBJ1-5 | - | - | TRBV7-2 | CASSLSRAGQPQHF | TGTGCCAGCAGCTTATCACGGGCGGGTCAGCCCCAGCATTTT
TRBJ2-7 | - | - | TRBV6-2/TRBV6-3 | CASSWTETMNYEQYF | TGTGCCAGCAGCTGGACTGAGACGATGAACTACGAGCAGTACTTC
TRBJ1-5 | - | - | TRBV27 | CASSSIRRQPQHF | TGTGCCAGCAGTTCGATCAGGCGGCAGCCCCAGCATTTT
TRBJ1-1 | - | - | TRBV7-2 | CASSLFPRDTEAFF | TGTGCCAGCAGCTTATTTCCCAGGGACACTGAAGCTTTCTTT
TRBJ2-5 | few | - | TRBV7-8 | CASRDNVWVLRGQETQYF | TGTGCCAGCAGAGATAATGTTTGGGTTTTAAGGGGGCAAGAGACCCAGTACTTC
TRBJ1-6 | few | - | TRBV29-1 | CSVGGLGDSPLHF | TGCAGCGTTGGGGGGTTAGGAGATTCACCCCTCCACTTT
TRBJ1-2 | - | - | TRBV18 | CASSQEAGGDYGYTF | TGTGCCAGCTCACAGGAAGCGGGAGGAGACTATGGCTACACCTTC
TRBJ2-7 | - | - | TRBV9 | CASGKNSGGYEQYF | TGTGCCAGCGGAAAGAATTCCGGGGGCTACGAGCAGTACTTC
TRBJ2-5 | once | TRBD2 | TRBV2 | CASSETSGETQYF | TGTGCCAGCAGTGAGACTAGCGGAGAGACCCAGTACTTC
TRBJ1-1 | - | - | TRBV19 | CASSIQGTNTEAFF | TGTGCCAGTAGTATACAGGGGACGAACACTGAAGCTTTCTTT
TRBJ1-2 | - | - | TRBV19 | CASSIWRDSNYGYTF | TGTGCCAGTAGTATTTGGCGGGACTCTAACTATGGCTACACCTTC
TRBJ2-6 | - | - | TRBV6-2/TRBV6-3 | CASSYWVAGANVLTF | TGTGCCAGCAGTTACTGGGTTGCCGGGGCCAACGTCCTGACTTTC
TRBJ2-7 | - | - | TRBV27 | CASSLFRTYEQYF | TGTGCCAGCAGTTTATTCCGGACCTACGAGCAGTACTTC
TRBJ1-4 | few | - | TRBV7-9 | CASSSGHVNEKLFF | TGTGCCAGCAGCTCGGGACACGTTAATGAAAAACTGTTTTTT
TRBJ1-2 | - | - | TRBV5-6 | CASSSVRIYGYTF | TGTGCCAGCAGCTCCGTCCGGATCTATGGCTACACCTTC
TRBJ1-5 | few | - | TRBV11-2 | CASSLEGYQPQHF | TGTGCCAGCAGCTTAGAAGGGTACCAGCCCCAGCATTTT
TRBJ2-3 | - | TRBD2 | TRBV5-1 | CASSQTSGKWRTDTQYF | TGCGCCAGCAGCCAGACTAGCGGGAAATGGCGTACAGATACGCAGTATTTT
TRBJ1-5 | few | - | TRBV27 | CASSLRGGGTQPQHF | TGTGCCAGCAGCCTAAGGGGTGGGGGAACTCAGCCCCAGCATTTT
TRBJ1-4 | - | - | TRBV10-3 | CAISDQGLGEKLFF | TGTGCCATCAGTGACCAGGGGCTAGGTGAAAAACTGTTTTTT
TRBJ1-2 | once | - | TRBV18 | CASSRDTTNYGYTF | TGTGCCAGCTCAAGGGACACTACAAACTATGGCTATACCTTC
TRBJ2-3 | - | TRBD2 | TRBV3-1/TRBV3-2 | CASSTPSPGRDTQYF | TGTGCCAGCAGCACCCCCTCTCCCGGGAGGGATACGCAGTATTTT
TRBJ2-1 | - | - | TRBV6-2/TRBV6-3 | CASSLLSPSYNEQFF | TGTGCCAGCAGCCTCCTCAGTCCCTCCTACAATGAGCAGTTCTTC
TRBJ1-1 | - | TRBD1 | TRBV5-1 | CASSLAGGDTEAFF | TGCGCCAGCAGCTTGGCAGGGGGCGACACTGAAGCTTTCTTT
TRBJ1-3 | - | - | TRBV6-5 | CASSSVGAGNTIYF | TGTGCCAGCAGCTCGGTGGGGGCCGGAAACACCATATATTTT
TRBJ1-4 | - | TRBD1 | TRBV25-1 | CASRGQGPDLNEKLFF | TGTGCCAGCAGGGGACAGGGCCCCGACCTTAATGAAAAACTGTTTTTT
TRBJ2-7 | few | - | TRBV24-1 | CATGKTGRDEQYF | TGTGCCACCGGTAAAACAGGGAGGGACGAGCAGTACTTC
TRBJ2-3 | - | TRBD2 | TRBV5-1 | CASSLADGRAGDTQYF | TGCGCCAGCAGCTTGGCCGACGGGAGGGCCGGAGATACGCAGTATTTT
TRBJ2-5 | - | - | TRBV30 | CAWTSPGVRTQYF | TGTGCCTGGACCTCCCCCGGGGTGCGGACCCAGTACTTC
TRBJ1-5 | few | - | TRBV12-1 | CASSFDKMVQPQHF | TGTGCCAGCAGCTTTGACAAGATGGTCCAGCCCCAGCATTTT
TRBJ2-2 | - | TRBD2 | TRBV4-2 | CASSQAAGEGTGELFF | TGTGCCAGCAGCCAAGCAGCGGGAGAGGGGACCGGGGAGCTGTTTTTT
TRBJ2-7 | - | - | TRBV6-5 | CASGKQDSYEQYF | TGTGCCAGCGGAAAACAGGACTCCTACGAGCAGTACTTC
TRBJ1-6 | - | - | TRBV11-3 | CASSLTANSPLHF | TGTGCCAGCAGCTTGACAGCGAATTCACCCCTCCACTTT
TRBJ1-5 | few | - | TRBV3-1/TRBV3-2 | CASSQDVGSNQPQHF | TGTGCCAGCAGCCAAGATGTGGGCAGCAATCAGCCCCAGCATTTT